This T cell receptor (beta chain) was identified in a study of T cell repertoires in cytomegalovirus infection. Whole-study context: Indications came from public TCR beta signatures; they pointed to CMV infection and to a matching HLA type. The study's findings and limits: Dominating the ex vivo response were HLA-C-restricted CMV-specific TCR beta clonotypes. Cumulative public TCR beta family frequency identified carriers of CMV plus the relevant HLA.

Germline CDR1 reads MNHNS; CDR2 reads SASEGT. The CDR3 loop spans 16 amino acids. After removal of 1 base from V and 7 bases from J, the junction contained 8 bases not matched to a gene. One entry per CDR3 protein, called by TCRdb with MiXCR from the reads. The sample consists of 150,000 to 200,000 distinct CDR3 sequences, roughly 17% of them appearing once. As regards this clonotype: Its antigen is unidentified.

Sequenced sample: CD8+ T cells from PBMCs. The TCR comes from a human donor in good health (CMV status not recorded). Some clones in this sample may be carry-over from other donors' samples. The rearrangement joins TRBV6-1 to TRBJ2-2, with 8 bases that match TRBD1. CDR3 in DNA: TGTGCCAGCAGTGAAGATTGGACAGGGTGGAGCGGGGAGCTGTTTTTT. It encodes CASSEDWTGWSGELFF.